These T cell receptor beta chains were read from a single sample in a study of blood T cells in healthy people across ages. One entry per CDR3 protein results from TCRdb running MiXCR on the 5' RACE reads. The data contain approximately 1.5 million distinct CDR3 sequences, under 55% of them singletons. Sequenced material: blood. Every receptor here comes from a woman younger than 35 in good health. Both conserved end residues are part of each CDR3. A D gene is named only where the DNA matches it firmly. Clone size is not always given. Where it is, it says once, few, many or a class for expanded clones.

V,size,J,D,CDR3,DNA
TRBV20-1,few,TRBJ2-7,TRBD2,CSARAVPVRLAVTYEQYF,TGCAGTGCTAGAGCAGTACCGGTAAGACTAGCGGTTACCTACGAGCAGTACTTC
TRBV5-1,NA,TRBJ1-5,TRBD1,CASSLPFDRGEFRNQPQHF,TGCGCCAGCAGCTTACCATTTGACAGGGGTGAATTTCGGAATCAGCCCCAGCATTTT
TRBV11-2,NA,TRBJ1-4,NA,CASSYGGKKLFF,TGTGCCAGCAGCTACGGGGGCAAAAAACTGTTTTTT
TRBV4-2,NA,TRBJ2-1,NA,CASSQGGVSYNEQFF,TGTGCCAGCAGCCAAGGCGGGGTCTCCTACAATGAGCAGTTCTTC
TRBV15,NA,TRBJ2-3,TRBD1,CATSRVTGGTAPQYF,TGTGCCACCAGCAGAGTTACAGGGGGCACTGCTCCGCAGTATTTT
TRBV7-9,NA,TRBJ1-2,NA,CASRGDPPSGYTF,TGTGCCAGCAGAGGAGACCCGCCGAGTGGCTACACCTTC
TRBV11-2,NA,TRBJ1-5,NA,CASRTGPNQPRHF,TGTGCCAGCAGGACCGGACCAAATCAGCCCCGGCATTTT
TRBV3-1,NA,TRBJ1-5,NA,CASSQQDGPQHF,TGTGCCAGCAGCCAACAGGACGGACCCCAGCATTTT
TRBV12-3/TRBV12-4,NA,TRBJ2-3,NA,CASTSARTDTQYF,TGTGCCAGCACTTCGGCCCGCACAGATACGCAGTATTTT
TRBV27,NA,TRBJ1-5,NA,CASSLLGNSNQPQHF,TGTGCCAGCAGTTTACTGGGAAATAGCAATCAGCCCCAGCATTTT
TRBV2,few,TRBJ1-6,NA,CASTEVVNSPLHF,TGTGCCAGTACAGAGGTGGTAAATTCACCCCTCCACTTT
TRBV7-9,few,TRBJ2-1,TRBD2,CASSKRTSGYNEQFF,TGTGCCAGCAGTAAACGGACTAGCGGATACAATGAGCAGTTCTTC
TRBV4-1,NA,TRBJ1-4,NA,CASSQDPANEKLFF,TGCGCCAGCAGCCAAGATCCGGCTAATGAAAAACTGTTTTTT
TRBV20-1,few,TRBJ2-7,NA,CSARSTYEQYF,TGCAGTGCTAGATCCACTTACGAGCAGTACTTC
TRBV5-1,few,TRBJ1-2,TRBD1,CASSPDRASYGYTF,TGCGCCAGCAGCCCAGACAGGGCCTCATATGGCTACACCTTC
TRBV7-2,few,TRBJ1-4,NA,CASSLWGDATNEKLFF,TGTGCCAGCAGCTTATGGGGGGACGCAACTAATGAAAAACTGTTTTTT
TRBV9,NA,TRBJ1-2,TRBD1,CASSVGNPDRGNHGYTF,TGTGCCAGCAGCGTAGGGAATCCGGACAGGGGCAACCATGGCTACACCTTC
TRBV13,NA,TRBJ1-1,TRBD1,CASSSGGQRTEAFF,TGTGCCAGCAGCTCAGGGGGACAAAGGACTGAAGCTTTCTTT
TRBV4-2,NA,TRBJ2-7,TRBD1,CASSLRSGTGSSDIYEQYF,TGTGCCAGCAGCCTCCGTTCCGGGACAGGGAGTTCCGACATCTACGAGCAGTACTTC
TRBV7-6,few,TRBJ2-7,NA,CASSNRDWASEQYF,TGTGCCAGCAGCAACCGGGACTGGGCGTCCGAGCAGTACTTC
TRBV12-3/TRBV12-4,few,TRBJ1-5,NA,CASSLVAASNQPQHF,TGTGCCAGCAGTTTGGTGGCGGCCAGCAATCAGCCCCAGCATTTT
TRBV7-2,NA,TRBJ2-7,NA,CASSLAGVSYNEQYF,TGTGCCAGCAGCTTAGCTGGGGTAAGCTACAATGAGCAGTACTTC
TRBV3-1,NA,TRBJ2-7,NA,CATGAGAYEQYF,TGTGCCACCGGCGCAGGGGCCTACGAGCAGTACTTC
TRBV12-3/TRBV12-4,NA,TRBJ2-7,NA,CASSLHLYF,TGTGCCAGCAGTCTTCATCTGTACTTC
TRBV5-1,NA,TRBJ1-2,NA,CASSLSQGQYGYTF,TGCGCCAGCAGCTTGAGCCAGGGGCAGTATGGCTACACCTTC
TRBV20-1,few,TRBJ2-1,NA,CSARDVPRAREQFF,TGCAGTGCTAGAGATGTACCAAGGGCGCGGGAGCAGTTCTTC
TRBV7-6,NA,TRBJ2-7,NA,CASSQGQLSYEQYF,TGTGCCAGCAGCCAAGGGCAGCTCTCCTACGAGCAGTACTTC
TRBV20-1,NA,TRBJ2-1,TRBD2,CSARLTSGPTDEQFF,TGCAGTGCCCGCCTGACTAGCGGTCCCACGGATGAGCAGTTCTTC
TRBV4-1,many,TRBJ2-3,TRBD1,CASSQTGGSTDTQYF,TGCGCCAGCAGCCAGACAGGGGGAAGCACAGATACGCAGTATTTT
TRBV20-1,NA,TRBJ2-1,TRBD2,CSARPLAERYNEQFF,TGCAGTGCTCGTCCACTAGCGGAGAGGTACAATGAGCAGTTCTTC
TRBV4-3,few,TRBJ1-4,NA,CASSHSYRSNEKLFF,TGCGCCAGCAGCCATAGCTACAGATCTAATGAAAAACTGTTTTTT
TRBV15,few,TRBJ1-2,TRBD1,CATSRPDRESSGYTF,TGTGCCACCAGCAGACCTGACAGGGAGAGTAGTGGCTACACCTTC
TRBV5-6,few,TRBJ1-5,NA,CASSSRPDQPQHF,TGTGCCAGCAGCTCACGACCTGATCAGCCCCAGCATTTT
TRBV4-2,few,TRBJ2-1,TRBD2,CASSQVSAGALYNEQFF,TGTGCCAGCAGCCAAGTGTCGGCGGGAGCCCTCTACAATGAGCAGTTCTTC
TRBV7-9,once,TRBJ2-7,TRBD1,CASSLAITGTGGFYNEQYF,TGTGCCAGCAGCTTAGCGATTACCGGGACAGGGGGCTTCTACAATGAGCAGTACTTC
TRBV21-1,NA,TRBJ2-7,NA,CASSTPPGQSYEQYF,TGTGCCAGCAGCACACCTCCGGGACAGTCCTACGAGCAGTACTTC
TRBV20-1,many,TRBJ2-3,NA,CSARDRLGIRTDTQYF,TGCAGTGCTAGAGATCGCCTAGGGATCCGCACAGATACGCAGTATTTT
TRBV19,few,TRBJ2-3,NA,CASSQGGPADTQYF,TGTGCCAGTAGTCAAGGCGGCCCCGCGGATACGCAGTATTTT
TRBV20-1,many,TRBJ2-6,NA,CSASERNSGANVLTF,TGCAGTGCTAGTGAACGGAACTCTGGGGCCAACGTCCTGACTTTC
TRBV20-1,many,TRBJ2-2,NA,CSARDGRELFF,TGCAGTGCTAGAGATGGGCGGGAGCTGTTTTTT
TRBV25-1,NA,TRBJ2-5,TRBD2,CASSEGGVQETQYF,TGTGCCAGCAGTGAAGGGGGGGTCCAAGAGACCCAGTACTTC
TRBV6-6,few,TRBJ2-3,NA,CASISPDTQYF,TGTGCCAGCATTAGCCCGGATACGCAGTATTTT
TRBV20-1,NA,TRBJ2-1,TRBD2,CSARAGGPGNEQFF,TGCAGTGCTAGAGCGGGAGGGCCCGGCAATGAGCAGTTCTTC
TRBV5-1,NA,TRBJ1-1,NA,CASSPGTASLNTEAFF,TGCGCCAGCAGCCCGGGGACCGCGTCTCTGAACACTGAAGCTTTCTTT
TRBV9,NA,TRBJ2-5,TRBD2,CASSGLAGYGEQYF,TGTGCCAGCAGCGGACTAGCGGGGTACGGGGAGCAGTACTTC
TRBV2,many,TRBJ2-6,TRBD1,CAGQVDSGANVLTF,TGTGCCGGACAGGTCGACTCTGGGGCCAACGTCCTGACTTTC
TRBV20-1,NA,TRBJ1-2,NA,CSATSGGAGGYGYTF,TGCAGTGCCACTTCCGGGGGAGCCGGAGGCTATGGCTACACCTTC
TRBV12-3/TRBV12-4,few,TRBJ2-3,NA,CASNTNEVTQYF,TGTGCCAGCAATACTAACGAGGTAACGCAGTATTTT
TRBV12-3/TRBV12-4,few,TRBJ2-3,TRBD2,CASSSGLAGGPYF,TGTGCCAGCAGTTCAGGACTAGCGGGGGGGCCGTATTTT
TRBV7-9,NA,TRBJ2-7,NA,CAGSAMPNHEQYF,TGTGCCGGCAGCGCGATGCCCAATCACGAGCAGTACTTC
TRBV10-3,NA,TRBJ1-2,TRBD1,CAISEGPGQGTYGYTF,TGTGCCATCAGTGAGGGCCCGGGACAGGGTACCTATGGCTACACCTTC
TRBV2,NA,TRBJ1-5,NA,CASMFSMEQPQHF,TGTGCCAGCATGTTCTCCATGGAGCAGCCCCAGCATTTT
TRBV29-1,many,TRBJ2-7,NA,CSVDVQPYEQYF,TGCAGCGTTGATGTGCAGCCCTACGAGCAGTACTTC
TRBV20-1,once,TRBJ2-1,TRBD2,CSASIAGGFYNEQFF,TGCAGTGCTTCGATAGCGGGAGGATTCTACAATGAGCAGTTCTTC